Listed below are T cell receptor beta chains from one sample, sequenced in a study of T cells in Graves' hyperthyroidism and ophthalmopathy. TCRdb ran MiXCR on the multiplex PCR reads and lists one entry per CDR3 protein. The table records hundreds of thousands of distinct CDR3 sequences, 12% to 15% of them present only once. The specimen sequenced was blood. These receptors were taken from a woman aged 18-35 years with Graves' hyperthyroidism. Both conserved end residues are part of each CDR3. Each record gives: V gene, J gene, clone size, D gene, CDR3 length, CDR3 DNA, CDR3 protein. A D gene is named only where the DNA matches it firmly. Not all rows give a size; the values are once, few, many and, for expanded clones, a class.

TRBV3-1	TRBJ2-1	NA	TRBD2	15	TGTGCCAGCAGCCAAGATCGGCGGACTAGTTATGAGCAGTTCTTC	CASSQDRRTSYEQFF
TRBV10-3	TRBJ2-1	NA	NA	13	TGTGCCATCCAATCTCACGGGGGAGATGAGCAGTTCTTC	CAIQSHGGDEQFF
TRBV5-8	TRBJ2-7	many	TRBD2	16	TGTGCCAGCAGCTTGGAATCCGGACTAGCGCTTCCGAAGCAGTACTTC	CASSLESGLALPKQYF
TRBV28	TRBJ2-7	many	NA	16	TGTGCCAGCAGTTTATACTCGGCAGGGACCAACTACGAGCAGTACTTC	CASSLYSAGTNYEQYF
TRBV12-3/TRBV12-4	TRBJ1-1	NA	NA	12	TGTGCCAGCAGTCCAGAAGGGATGAGGCCTTTCTTT	CASSPEGMRPFF
TRBV12-3/TRBV12-4	TRBJ1-1	many	NA	13	TGTGCCAGCAGCTTTGGCGGGAACACTGAAGCTTTCTTT	CASSFGGNTEAFF
TRBV12-5	TRBJ2-7	few	TRBD1	16	TGTGCTAGTGGTTTGGTGAGGGAGGACAGGGGATCGGAGCAGTACTTC	CASGLVREDRGSEQYF
TRBV7-9	TRBJ1-4	many	NA	15	TGTGCCAGCAGCCGCCGGGACGGACGATACGAAAAACTGTTTTTT	CASSRRDGRYEKLFF
TRBV30	TRBJ2-1	many	TRBD1	14	TGTGCCTGGAGGGGACAGGGGGCGCACAATGAGCAGTTCTTC	CAWRGQGAHNEQFF
TRBV13	TRBJ2-1	many	NA	13	TGTGCCACCAGCGGACCCAGAAGGGATGAGCAGTTCTTC	CATSGPRRDEQFF
TRBV5-1	TRBJ2-5	few	NA	14	TGTGCCAGCAGGTTCGACTATGAGGGAGAGACCCAGTACTTC	CASRFDYEGETQYF
TRBV6-2/TRBV6-3	TRBJ1-1	many	NA	18	TGTGCCAGCAGTTACTCGATCAGGAGGGGGACCATGAACACTGAAGCTTTCTTT	CASSYSIRRGTMNTEAFF
TRBV11-2	TRBJ1-2	many	NA	13	TGTGCCAGCAGCTCTAGACGAGGGGATGGCTACACCTTC	CASSSRRGDGYTF
TRBV6-1	TRBJ2-3	few	NA	15	TGTGCCAGCAGTGAAGACGCAGCGGCCACAGATACGCAGTATTTT	CASSEDAAATDTQYF
TRBV9	TRBJ2-2	NA	TRBD2	15	TGTGCCAGCAGCTCGGGACTAGCGACCACCGGGGAGCTGTTTTTT	CASSSGLATTGELFF
TRBV2	TRBJ1-2	NA	NA	14	TGTGCCAGCACCCCACGGCGAGGGTTGGGTGGCTACACCTTC	CASTPRRGLGGYTF
TRBV2	TRBJ1-2	many	NA	12	TGTGCCAGCTCAAGGGGTCCCTATGGCTACACCTTC	CASSRGPYGYTF
TRBV7-6	TRBJ1-4	NA	TRBD1	15	TGTGCCAGCAGCTCGACCGGGACAGCGAGAGAAAAACTGTTTTTT	CASSSTGTAREKLFF
TRBV7-8	TRBJ1-3	many	NA	15	TGTGCCAGCAGCTTCGGAGCATGGATTGGAAACACCATATATTTT	CASSFGAWIGNTIYF
TRBV30	TRBJ2-2	many	NA	14	TGTGCCTGGAGAGTGGCTGGGAACACCGGGGAGCTGTTTTTT	CAWRVAGNTGELFF
TRBV6-1	TRBJ2-1	many	TRBD2	15	TGTGCCAGCAGCCTCAGCGGGAGGGCCTGGAATGAGCAGTTCTTC	CASSLSGRAWNEQFF
TRBV2	TRBJ2-1	many	NA	14	TGTGCCAGCAGTGCGGCGGCTCACTACAATGAGCAGTTCTTC	CASSAAAHYNEQFF
TRBV6-2/TRBV6-3	TRBJ1-5	once	NA	16	TGTGCCAGCAGTTACTCGAGTCAGGCCGCCTCGGGCTCAGTGCATTTT	CASSYSSQAASGSVHF
TRBV7-9	TRBJ2-1	few	TRBD2	16	TGTGCCAGCTCGGGTACTAGCGGGAATTACAGAAGTGAGCAGTTCTTC	CASSGTSGNYRSEQFF
TRBV12-3/TRBV12-4	TRBJ2-7	many	TRBD1	15	TGTGCCAGCAGCTCTCCCGGGACAGGTCGTTACGAGCAGTACTTC	CASSSPGTGRYEQYF
TRBV29-1	TRBJ2-7	NA	NA	13	TGCAGCGTCGAAACGGGTGTTTTCCCCCAGCAGTACTTC	CSVETGVFPQQYF
TRBV24-1	TRBJ2-2	many	TRBD1	15	TGTGCCACCAGTCAGACAGGGTGGAACACCGGGGAGCTGTTTTTT	CATSQTGWNTGELFF
TRBV19	TRBJ1-1	few	TRBD1	14	TGTGCCAGTATACGGGACAGAGTGAACACTGAAGCTTTCTTT	CASIRDRVNTEAFF
TRBV9	TRBJ2-3	few	NA	12	TGTGCCAGCAGCGCCACCAGAGATACGCAGTATTTT	CASSATRDTQYF
TRBV2	TRBJ2-7	many	NA	14	TGTGCCAGCAGTGATAGCCTAGGCTCCTACGAGCAGTACTTC	CASSDSLGSYEQYF
TRBV4-1	TRBJ2-1	many	NA	18	TGCGCCAGCAGCCCCTGGGGGCGGGGTGGGGGCTCCTACAATGAGCAGTTCTTC	CASSPWGRGGGSYNEQFF
TRBV7-8	TRBJ2-1	many	TRBD2	17	TGTGCCAGCAGCTTTGCTCTAGCGGGGAGCTCCTACAATGAGCAGTTCTTC	CASSFALAGSSYNEQFF
TRBV6-2/TRBV6-3	TRBJ2-1	once	TRBD1	13	TGTGCCAGCGGACAGGGTCCCTACAATGAGCAGTTCTTC	CASGQGPYNEQFF
TRBV18	TRBJ1-1	many	NA	15	TGTGCCAGCTCACCACCGGGGCTTGGAACCACTGAAGCTTTCTTT	CASSPPGLGTTEAFF
TRBV28	TRBJ2-3	few	NA	15	TGTGCCAGCAGCTCCTGGGGGTCTGGCACAGATACGCAGTATTTT	CASSSWGSGTDTQYF
TRBV12-3/TRBV12-4	TRBJ2-7	NA	NA	15	TGTGCCAGCAGTTTCAGATCTCTGAGCTCCTACGAGCAGTACTTC	CASSFRSLSSYEQYF
TRBV7-6	TRBJ2-2	NA	NA	14	TGTGCAACGGCCCGGGGGCCGACCCCCGGGGAGCTGTTTTTT	CATARGPTPGELFF
TRBV29-1	TRBJ1-1	few	NA	12	TGCAGCTCACGGACTGGGGGCACTGAAGCTTTCTTT	CSSRTGGTEAFF
TRBV13	TRBJ1-3	NA	NA	15	TGTGCCTCCCGCTTTTTCAGGGAATCCGGAAACACCATATATTTT	CASRFFRESGNTIYF